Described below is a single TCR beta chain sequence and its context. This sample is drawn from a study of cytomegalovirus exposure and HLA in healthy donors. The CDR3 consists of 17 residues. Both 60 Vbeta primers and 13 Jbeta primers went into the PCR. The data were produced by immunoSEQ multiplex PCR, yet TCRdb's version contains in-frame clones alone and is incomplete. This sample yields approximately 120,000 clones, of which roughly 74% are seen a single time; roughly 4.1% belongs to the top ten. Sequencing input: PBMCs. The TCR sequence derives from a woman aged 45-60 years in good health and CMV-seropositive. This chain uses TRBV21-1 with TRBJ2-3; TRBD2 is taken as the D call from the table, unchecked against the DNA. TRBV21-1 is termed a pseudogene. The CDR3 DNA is TGTGCCAGCAGCACAAATTGCTGTTCGGTACTCACAGATACGCAGTATTTT. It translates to CASSTNCCSVLTDTQYF.